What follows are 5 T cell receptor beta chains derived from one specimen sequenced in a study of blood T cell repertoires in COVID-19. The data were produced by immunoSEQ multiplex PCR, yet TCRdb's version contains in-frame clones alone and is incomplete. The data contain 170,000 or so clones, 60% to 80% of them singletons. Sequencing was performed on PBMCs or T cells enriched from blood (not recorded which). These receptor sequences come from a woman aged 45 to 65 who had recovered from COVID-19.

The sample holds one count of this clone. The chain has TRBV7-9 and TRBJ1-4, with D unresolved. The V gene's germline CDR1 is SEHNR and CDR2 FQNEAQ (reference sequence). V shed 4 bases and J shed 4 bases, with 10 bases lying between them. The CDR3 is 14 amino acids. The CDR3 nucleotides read TGTGCCAGCAGCTCTGACACCGGTAATGAAAAACTGTTTTTT. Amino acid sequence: CASSSDTGNEKLFF.

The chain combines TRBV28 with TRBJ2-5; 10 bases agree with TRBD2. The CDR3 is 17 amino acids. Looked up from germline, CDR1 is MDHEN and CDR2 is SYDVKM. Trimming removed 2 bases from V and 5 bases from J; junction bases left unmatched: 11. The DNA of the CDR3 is TGTGCCAGCAGTTTAAGGCTAGTAGCGGGAGGTCGCGAGACCCAGTACTTC. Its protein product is CASSLRLVAGGRETQYF.

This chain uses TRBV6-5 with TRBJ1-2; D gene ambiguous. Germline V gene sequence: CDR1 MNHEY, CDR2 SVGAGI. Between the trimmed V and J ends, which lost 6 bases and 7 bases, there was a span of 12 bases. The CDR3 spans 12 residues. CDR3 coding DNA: TGTGCCAGCAGCCAACCCCCGGGTGGCTACACCTTC. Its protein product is CASSQPPGGYTF.

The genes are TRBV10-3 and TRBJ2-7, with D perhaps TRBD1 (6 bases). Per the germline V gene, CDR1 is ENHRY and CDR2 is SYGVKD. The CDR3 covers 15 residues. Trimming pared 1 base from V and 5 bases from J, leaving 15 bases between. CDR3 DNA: TGTGCCATCAGTGAGTTTGGGGGCATGGCGAACGAGCAGTACTTC. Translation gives CAISEFGGMANEQYF.

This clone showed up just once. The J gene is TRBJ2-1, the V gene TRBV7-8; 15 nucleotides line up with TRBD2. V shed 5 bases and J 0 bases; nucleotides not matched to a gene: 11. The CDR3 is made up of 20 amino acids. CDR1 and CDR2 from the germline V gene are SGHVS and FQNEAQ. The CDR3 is CASSTWTSGREKSSYNEQFF. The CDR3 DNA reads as TGTGCCAGCAGCACGTGGACTAGCGGGAGGGAAAAGAGCTCCTACAATGAGCAGTTCTTC.